This TCR beta chain was retrieved from a study of cytomegalovirus exposure and HLA in healthy donors (dated by TCRdb to about 2017). Turning to the overall study: An earlier analysis of a few hundred of the donors reported 276 Gb of sequence data and around 100 million unique TCR beta sequences obtained from roughly 180 million T cells. Every discovery cohort repertoire had been produced on one sequencing platform. To study patterns of TCR occurrence, a later analysis re-analyzed previously published TCR beta repertoires from 666 donors and added high-resolution HLA genotyping. Along with the approximately 650-subject first cohort, a separate validation cohort of more than 90 different subjects was used. An early release that covered fewer than 800 HLA-typed donors contained 250 to 350 gigabases of sequencing data and approximately 85 million unique TCR sequences. Of the roughly 390 genotyped donors, 75% to 85% were placed in the genetic ancestry cluster associated with self-reported Caucasian donors. Genome-wide SNP genotypes for about three fifths of the roughly 700 donors were used in a later genetic analysis, which treated that subset as a discovery cohort. Typing coverage varied by locus: roughly 629-640 donors for A, B, C, DRB1 and DQB1; approximately 500 for DQA1; more than 600 for DPA1; 400 to 480 for DPB1. Across some 400 genotyped donors of the cohort, an average of roughly 230,000 unique TCR beta nucleotide sequences per donor were sequenced, and around 19% of those sequences were non-productive. Donor age, sex, ethnicity and CMV serostatus were compiled alongside the repertoire data. Both class I and class II loci were covered by HLA typing, at four-digit resolution. High-throughput TCR immunosequencing, statistical association of individual TCRs with disease status, and machine learning were combined to predict cytomegalovirus infection status. Rather than using new phenotypic data, the later analysis identified candidate immune exposures from TCR beta sequences and from how often those sequences occurred across donors. Using immunosequencing, the study profiled T cell repertoires from some 670 subjects and related those repertoires to cytomegalovirus serostatus. An earlier analysis of some 500 of the donors used high-throughput TCR beta sequencing to judge whether each TCR beta V gene segment behaved as functional or pseudogenic. The study aimed to test whether cataloging public T cell receptors could reveal signatures of past pathogen exposure. Because of strong linkage in the cohort, 4 to 6 DR-DQ haplotypes were treated as single units for association and clustering.

The method was the immunoSEQ multiplex PCR assay. A mixture of 60 forward primers for TCR Vbeta segments and 13 reverse primers for TCR Jbeta segments was used in the multiplex PCR. A multiplex PCR assay on genomic DNA amplified the CDR3 region of rearranged TCR beta genes. Amplified TCR beta libraries were sequenced as 87-base-pair reads on the Illumina HiSeq System. In the original analysis: In a later analysis, 70 million to 95 million unique TCR beta chains were counted across the roughly 610 repertoires, and about 9.9 million of these chains were shared by at least two donors. A nearest-neighbor algorithm error-corrected the raw reads and collapsed the reads into unique sequences, merging closely related sequences to remove PCR and sequencing errors. Alignment of CDR3 sequences to IMGT reference sequences was used to assign V, D and J gene segments. For a sequence to be retained, a match of at least six nucleotides to both a V gene segment and a J gene segment was required. Rearrangements were classified as productive when the CDR3 lacked stop codons and remained in frame with V and J, and all other rearrangements were classified as non-productive. Following IMGT convention, CDR3 was defined as the stretch from the second conserved V-encoded cysteine to the conserved J-encoded phenylalanine. The earlier analysis of about 590 of the donors excluded sequences that lacked an unambiguous match to a single V gene segment. In an earlier analysis of a few hundred of the donors, V segments were called functional above 56.7% productive rearrangements and were called segregating when the between-donor standard deviation exceeded 5%. A statistical classification framework was built to diagnose cytomegalovirus status from the catalog of TCR beta chain sequences. A later analysis assigned V and J genes by comparing TCR nucleotide sequences with IMGT/GENE-DB human TR gene sequences. In a later analysis, CDR3 sequences and most-parsimonious VDJ recombination scenarios were assigned using the TCRdist pipeline. In a later analysis, each TCR beta chain was defined by its CDR3 amino acid sequence together with its V-gene family, and reads lacking a unique V-gene family were excluded. As a way to deal with suspected cross-contamination and a sequencing artifact, a later analysis dropped nearly 600 nucleotide sequences that were highly shared and had low generation probability. In a later analysis, a clonal expansion index was calculated for each public chain from normalized within-repertoire ranks of inferred template counts. In a later analysis, generation probabilities were computed with a VDJ recombination model fitted to out-of-frame rearrangements, and the resulting probabilities were checked against IGoR. A later analysis scored TCR-TCR, TCR-HLA and TCR-CMV co-occurrence with hypergeometric tests, applying a repertoire-size bias correction to TCR pairs. False discovery rates were estimated in a later analysis by permuting HLA or CMV assignments 20 times. In a later analysis, co-occurring TCRs were grouped with DBSCAN, and TCRdist sequence similarity was added when clustering was performed within HLA-allele-positive subsets. For co-occurrence clustering, repertoires with fewer than 30,000 or more than 120,000 public chains were excluded, along with four or five repertoires with anomalous nucleotide sharing. TCRdb carries this immuneACCESS record with in-frame sequences only. Its versions omit some clonotypes, under half of them owing to an unresolved V gene in the studies checked, with the rest unexplained. V and J calls plus clone size are reproduced from that table; the DNA served to infer D and trimming. The sample includes hundreds of thousands of clones, with about 89% observed a single time. About 1% of the sample lies in the top ten.

The full study reports these points: The earlier analysis of a few hundred of the donors excluded seventeen rarely observed V segments, including chromosome 9 orphons, because counts were too low. A total of some 180 TCR beta chains were listed by the study as associated with cytomegalovirus. In a later analysis, HLA-associated TCR beta chains showed more clonal expansion and lower generation probabilities than non-associated chains that were equally common. Across donors, most TCR sequences were observed very rarely, whereas some public TCRs were present in many individuals. Strong co-occurrence of HLA alleles, especially DR and DQ, made assigning TCR associations to individual alleles difficult. According to a later analysis, parvovirus B19, influenza, CMV and Epstein-Barr virus appeared linked to several top co-occurrence clusters. A few of the identified cytomegalovirus-associated TCR beta chains were confirmed in vitro to be specific for cytomegalovirus antigens. The only immune exposure information available for the cohort was CMV serostatus. The sequencing pipeline was judged likely to have produced a cluster of highly shared sequence variants as a technical artifact. HLA typing was unavailable for some donors at each locus, so association tests used only the typed subset. Compared with the roughly 710-donor mean, donors in an Asian-associated ancestry cluster had fewer N-insertions in productive TCRs, according to a later genetic analysis. Sequencing depth was assumed to be roughly uniform across donors in the presence/absence analyses, though that assumption may not hold. A further reported finding was that TCR beta sequences accurately predicted the HLA-A and HLA-B alleles for most subjects in the first cohort. It was suggested by the authors that the approach could potentially be generalized to other disease states and immunological phenotypes. Broadly in line with IMGT annotations, most TCR beta V segments showed up in productive rearrangements about 87% or about 30% of the time in an earlier analysis of a few hundred of the donors. Linkage disequilibrium might explain the correlated functional status among segregating V segments, but an unknown experimental factor could not be ruled out. In a later analysis, the rate of TCR association differed among HLA loci, with DRB1 alleles having the most associated TCRs and HLA-C alleles having the fewest. According to a later analysis, most CMV-associated TCR beta chains appeared to be HLA-restricted, and the HLA associations seemed to be driven largely by CMV exposure. In a later analysis, 16,951 TCR beta sequences were associated with specific HLA alleles at a false discovery rate of 0.05. Because the 87-base-pair reads could not distinguish some IMGT-functional V segments, including TRBV6-2 and TRBV6-3, those segments were excluded. Cytomegalovirus status was reported to be diagnosed by the classifier with high specificity and sensitivity in both the original and validation cohorts. The cohort was sequenced for TCR beta chains only, and without alpha or paired-chain data the features that could be detected were limited. An association between a missense DCLRE1C variant and V-gene and J-gene trimming of TCR beta chains was found in a later genetic analysis and replicated in an independent cohort.

The cohort comprised more than 550 healthy bone marrow donors. At the time of sampling, all cohort members were nominally healthy, though unrecorded immune exposures were likely present. The donor was CMV seronegative and was included in the group of 352 seronegative cohort members. Each donor provided a peripheral blood sample, and peripheral blood mononuclear cells were used for TCR beta sequencing. Genomic DNA was extracted from the blood cell samples with the Qiagen DNeasy Blood Extraction Kit. Remarks on this clone: Its antigen is not yet known. The sample holds no much larger clone one base away, and base qualities are not on file.

The CDR3 numbers 16 residues from cysteine through phenylalanine. Just CDR3 DNA is preserved here, 48 bases in frame from base 1. CDR1 and CDR2 (LGHNA, YSLEER) derive from the germline V gene. Trimming removed 0 bases from V and 3 bases from J, leaving 11 bases between the germline ends. The specimen was PBMCs. This chain joins TRBV4-3 to TRBJ1-4, with the D gene call left open. The TCR originated in a woman between 18 and 29 years old in good health and CMV-seronegative. DNA sequence: TGCGCCAGCAGCCAAGATCTTCCAGGATCTAATGAAAAACTGTTTTTT. Translated, this gives CASSQDLPGSNEKLFF.